This T cell receptor (beta chain) was found in a study of CD8 T cells in ankylosing spondylitis. It was by quantitative 5'-RACE with molecular barcodes that TCR beta libraries were made. TCRdb fed the 5' RACE reads into MiXCR, producing one record per CDR3 protein. The sample includes around 88,000 distinct CDR3 sequences, approximately 9% seen only once; the top ten take 4.5% to 5.5%. This clonotype was seen ten or more times. What it binds is not known. This CDR3 region has 15 residues. V lost 4 bases, J lost 7 bases, and 19 bases lay in between. Findings and caveats of the study: Matched synovial fluid from ankylosing spondylitis patients was reported to be enriched for disease-linked clones. Before this, some motif variants had been reported in reactive arthritis synovial fluid and blood.

This clonotype was sampled from a male donor with ankylosing spondylitis or in good health (not recorded which). This chain joins TRBV12-3 or TRBV12-4 and TRBJ1-1; the D is unclear. Sequencing was carried out using blood, either unsorted or a sorted T cell fraction (not recorded which). The CDR3 DNA reads as TGTGCCAGCAGTTCCCCCGGGCCTGGTGAACTTGAAGCTTTCTTT. Translation: CASSSPGPGELEAFF.